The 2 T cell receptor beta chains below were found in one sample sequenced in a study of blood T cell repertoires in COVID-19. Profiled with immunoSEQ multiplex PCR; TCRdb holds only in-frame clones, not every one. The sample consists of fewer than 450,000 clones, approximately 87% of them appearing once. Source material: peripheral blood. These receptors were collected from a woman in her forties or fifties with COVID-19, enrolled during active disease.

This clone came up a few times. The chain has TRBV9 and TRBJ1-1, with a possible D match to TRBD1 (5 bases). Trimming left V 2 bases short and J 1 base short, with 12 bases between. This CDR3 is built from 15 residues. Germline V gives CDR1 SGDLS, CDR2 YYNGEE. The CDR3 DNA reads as TGTGCCAGCAGCGTCTTGGGGGGAGGGAACACTGAAGCTTTCTTT. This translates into CASSVLGGGNTEAFF.

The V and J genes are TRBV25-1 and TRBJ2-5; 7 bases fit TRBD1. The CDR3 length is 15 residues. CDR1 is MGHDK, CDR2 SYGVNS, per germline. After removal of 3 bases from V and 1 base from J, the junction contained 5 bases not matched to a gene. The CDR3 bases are TGTGCCAGCAGTGACCCCGGGACAGCCCAAGAGACCCAGTACTTC. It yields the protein CASSDPGTAQETQYF.